These 30 T cell receptor beta chains were all obtained from the same sample, sequenced in a study of blood T cell repertoires in COVID-19 (dated by TCRdb to about 2020). Receptor amplification or capture employed the immunoSEQ multiplex PCR assay. In TCRdb, the immuneACCESS table is reduced to in-frame sequences with V and J assigned. These tables do not hold every clone; where another copy was compared, an unresolved V gene accounts for under half, and the others remain unexplained. For this sample the table gives about 40,000 clones, of which around 86% were detected only once. The biggest ten clones account for approximately 20% of the sample. Sequencing used peripheral blood. The source of these receptors is a man between 50 and 59 years old in a cohort sampled during active COVID-19.

The genes are TRBV5-1 and TRBJ2-1; D perhaps matches TRBD1 (6 bases). The germline V gene has CDR1 SGHRS and CDR2 YFSETQ. With 4 bases removed from V and 2 bases from J, the gap between germline ends came to 16 bases. The CDR3 runs to 16 residues. CDR3 amino acids: CASSPQGSSTYNEQFF. The CDR3, as DNA: TGCGCCAGCAGCCCACAGGGTAGTAGCACCTACAATGAGCAGTTCTTC.

This sequence joins TRBV30 and TRBJ1-2, with 9 bases identical to TRBD1. J lost 4 bases, V lost 7 bases, and 16 bases had no gene match. The CDR3 spans 16 residues. Germline CDR1 GTSNPN, CDR2 SVGIG (reference sequence). The CDR3 loop is CASTRETGGGTYGYTF. In nucleotides, the CDR3 is TGTGCCTCCACAAGGGAAACAGGGGGCGGTACCTATGGCTACACCTTC.

The J gene is TRBJ1-4, the V gene TRBV2; no clear D. The germline V gene encodes CDR1 SNHLY and CDR2 FYNNEI. There are 16 residues in the CDR3. Trimming took off 3 bases at V and 0 bases at J, with 11 bases between the two ends. The CDR3 region has the DNA TGTGCCAGCAGTGATTGGACTGATGCAACTAATGAAAAACTGTTTTTT. This encodes CASSDWTDATNEKLFF.

This chain joins TRBV7-6 and TRBJ2-2; D is ambiguous. Germline CDR1 and CDR2: SGHVS and FNYEAQ. This CDR3 has 13 residues. Deletions cut 0 bases from V and 5 bases from J, with 4 bases between. CDR3 bases: TGTGCCAGCAGCTTAGCCCAAACCGGGGAGCTGTTTTTT. Encoded protein: CASSLAQTGELFF.

The V call is TRBV9, the J call TRBJ2-3, with D possibly being TRBD2 (6 bases). The germline V gene has CDR1 SGDLS and CDR2 YYNGEE. The length of the CDR3 is 16 residues. Trimming shortened V by 0 bases and J by 2 bases, and 13 bases separated the two germline ends. This chain's CDR3 is CASSVGWAGPTDTQYF. The CDR3 coding sequence is TGTGCCAGCAGCGTAGGGTGGGCGGGGCCCACAGATACGCAGTATTTT.

The chain combines TRBV2 with TRBJ2-2, with TRBD2 matching 8 bases. The CDR3 covers 16 residues. Germline-derived CDR1 and CDR2 are SNHLY and FYNNEI. V trimming: 2 bases; J trimming: 0 bases; junction bases outside the gene matches: 2. Written as DNA, the CDR3 is TGTGCCAGCAGTGAAATGGGACTAGCGAACACCGGGGAGCTGTTTTTT. Its translation: CASSEMGLANTGELFF.

This clone showed up just a few times. The CDR3 is CASTLEDFYSGNTIYF. The DNA of the CDR3 is TGCGCCAGCACCCTCGAGGACTTTTACTCTGGAAACACCATATATTTT. The rearrangement joins TRBV10-1 to TRBJ1-3; D remains unclear. CDR1 is WNHNN and CDR2 is SYGVQD in the germline V gene (reference sequence). The CDR3 has 16 residues. The V and J ends lost 7 bases and 0 bases respectively, with 16 bases between them.

This chain joins TRBV5-6 and TRBJ2-7; TRBD1 might be the D (6 bases). V was shortened by 0 bases and J by 3 bases, with 7 bases between the two germline ends. Germline CDR1 is SGHDT and CDR2 is YYEEEE. CDR3 length equals 13 residues. The CDR3 loop is CASSLGTDYEQYF. The CDR3 coding sequence is TGTGCCAGCAGCTTGGGGACAGACTACGAGCAGTACTTC.

This clone was observed once. The rearrangement joins TRBV6-5 to TRBJ1-2; weak D call: TRBD1 (5 bases). This CDR3 has 14 amino acids. V gave up 5 bases and J gave up 8 bases, with 18 bases separating them. The germline gives CDR1 MNHEY, CDR2 SVGAGI. The chain's CDR3 is CASSQRGLPRGYTF. CDR3 nucleotide sequence: TGTGCCAGCAGTCAAAGGGGACTGCCTAGGGGCTACACCTTC.

V is TRBV18 and J is TRBJ2-7, with 7 nucleotides matching TRBD1. This CDR3 is built from 15 residues. The V gene's germline CDR1 is KGHSH and CDR2 LQKENI. V lost 3 bases, J lost 5 bases, and 10 bases stayed unmatched. The CDR3, as DNA: TGTGCCAGCTCACCCACCGGGACAGTTGGCCACGAGCAGTACTTC. It is translated as CASSPTGTVGHEQYF.

The chain employs TRBV4-3 and TRBJ1-5; 8 nucleotides agree with TRBD1. Germline loops: CDR1 LGHNA, CDR2 YSLEER. This CDR3 contains 15 residues. The junction had 2 bases not matched to a gene; V was cut back by 0 bases and J by 4 bases. CDR3 DNA: TGCGCCAGCAGCCAAGACCGGGACAGGAATCAGCCCCAGCATTTT. It specifies CASSQDRDRNQPQHF.

The rearrangement joins TRBV4-3 to TRBJ1-2; possibly TRBD1 for D (6 bases). The V gene's germline CDR1 is LGHNA and CDR2 YSLEER. The CDR3 runs to 14 residues. V was trimmed by 1 base and J by 2 bases, leaving 8 bases between them. The CDR3 DNA sequence: TGCGCCAGCAGCCAAGTTGACAGGAACTATGGCTACACCTTC. The encoded protein is CASSQVDRNYGYTF.

The chain carries TRBV28 and TRBJ1-3; D is possibly TRBD1 (5 bases). This CDR3 region has 11 residues. Germline CDR1 MDHEN, CDR2 SYDVKM. Deletions cut 10 bases from V and 4 bases from J, with 8 bases between. CDR3 nucleotides: TGTGCCATCGCAGGGGGAAACACCATATATTTT. It is translated as CAIAGGNTIYF. Full variable domain (missing parts from reference TRBV28 and TRBJ1-3): DVKVTQSSRYLVKRTGEKVFLECVQDMDHENMFWYRQDPGLGLRLIYFSYDVKMKEKGDIPEGYSVSREKKERFSLILESASTNQTSMYLCAIAGGNTIYFGEGSWLTVV.

The rearrangement links TRBV2 to TRBJ2-1; 8 positions match TRBD1. The CDR3 sequence is 15 residues long. V gave up 5 bases and J gave up 8 bases; unmatched junction bases: 11. The germline V gene encodes CDR1 SNHLY and CDR2 FYNNEI. CDR3 sequence: CASSTAGPGGDEQFF. In nucleotides, the CDR3 is TGTGCCAGCAGTACCGCCGGGCCAGGGGGCGATGAGCAGTTCTTC. The whole variable domain, filled in from reference TRBV2 and TRBJ2-1, reads EPEVTQTPSHQVTQMGQEVILRCVPISNHLYFYWYRQILGQKVEFLVSFYNNEISEKSEIFDDQFSVERPDGSNFTLKIRSTKLEDSAMYFCASSTAGPGGDEQFFGPGTRLTVL.

The chain joins TRBV4-3 to TRBJ2-5; 12 bases fit TRBD1. There are 17 residues in the CDR3. The J segment lost 5 bases and the V segment lost 1 base, leaving 8 bases of the junction unmatched. The germline V gene encodes CDR1 LGHNA and CDR2 YSLEER. The CDR3 is CASSQGVGQGARETQYF. DNA for the CDR3: TGCGCCAGCAGCCAAGGAGTGGGACAGGGGGCGCGGGAGACCCAGTACTTC.

The CDR3 DNA reads as TGTGCCAGCAGCGAGCGGGCTAGCGGGGAATACTACGAGCAGTACTTC. Translated: CASSERASGEYYEQYF. The V gene is TRBV9, the J gene TRBJ2-7; TRBD2 matches at 9 bases. The CDR3 has 16 amino acids. The junction had 10 bases not matched to a gene; V was cut back by 3 bases and J by 3 bases. Germline CDR1 and CDR2: SGDLS and YYNGEE.

The chain employs TRBV2 and TRBJ2-7, with 7 positions matching TRBD2. This CDR3 is 16 amino acids long. Germline V gene sequence: CDR1 SNHLY, CDR2 FYNNEI. V shed 3 bases and J 6 bases; nucleotides not matched to a gene: 14. CDR3 nucleotides: TGTGCCAGCAGTGACTCGGCTAGCGGTGAGAGCCTCGAGCAGTACTTC. It is translated as CASSDSASGESLEQYF.

The chain combines TRBV3-1 (or the pseudogene TRBV3-2) with TRBJ1-6; D unresolved. The CDR3 has 16 residues. CDR1 is LGHDT, CDR2 YNNKEL, per germline (reference sequence). V lost 4 bases to trimming and J lost 0 bases, with 10 bases between them. The CDR3 region is CASSLGRSSYNSPLHF. The DNA of the CDR3 is TGTGCCAGCAGCCTGGGGAGAAGCTCCTATAATTCACCCCTCCACTTT.

The chain links TRBV10-2 to TRBJ2-5, with 7 bases that match TRBD2. CDR3 size: 17 residues. Germline trimming cut 0 bases from V and 4 bases from J; bases unmatched to any gene: 11. Germline V gene lookup returns CDR1 WSHSY and CDR2 SAAADI. In DNA, the CDR3 is TGCGCCAGCAGTGAGTCGGATAGCGGGTATAAAACAGAGACCCAGTACTTC. This translates into CASSESDSGYKTETQYF.

This clone was counted only a few times. This rearrangement joins TRBV7-3 to TRBJ2-7; TRBD1 matches 12 bases. Losses at the gene ends were 4 bases for V and 5 bases for J; bases not matched to a gene: 18. The CDR3 consists of 19 residues. Germline CDR1 is SGHTA and CDR2 is FQGTGA. The DNA of the CDR3 is TGTGCCAGCAGCTCTCAATTAGGGACAGGGGGCGGTCGCGGGGACGAGCAGTACGTC. This encodes CASSSQLGTGGGRGDEQYV.

This clone has only one observation. The chain uses TRBV6-2 or TRBV6-3 and TRBJ2-5; 7 bases line up with TRBD2. From germline, CDR1 is MNHEY and CDR2 SVGEGT. Trimming took 8 bases from V and 2 from J; bases not matched to a gene: 17. The CDR3 loop spans 17 amino acids. This CDR3 is CASGRPLAADPQETQYF. The CDR3 DNA reads TGTGCCAGCGGCCGTCCCCTAGCGGCGGACCCTCAAGAGACCCAGTACTTC.

This sequence joins TRBV13 and TRBJ2-1; 11 positions agree with TRBD2. The CDR3 runs 16 residues. Germline V gene sequence: CDR1 PRHDT, CDR2 FYEKMQ (reference sequence). J was trimmed by 2 bases and V by 9 bases; bases with no gene match: 9. CDR3: CASTPKLAGAYNEQFF. The CDR3 region has the DNA TGTGCCAGTACTCCGAAACTAGCGGGAGCCTACAATGAGCAGTTCTTC.

V and J are TRBV7-2 and TRBJ2-3; 8 nucleotides match TRBD1. Germline trimming cut 5 bases from V and 1 base from J; bases unmatched to any gene: 2. The germline V gene encodes CDR1 SGHTA and CDR2 FQGNSA. The CDR3 totals 14 residues. The CDR3 DNA sequence: TGTGCCAGCAGCCCGGGACAGGGCACAGATACGCAGTATTTT. As protein: CASSPGQGTDTQYF.

The rearrangement uses TRBV5-4 and TRBJ2-1; 8 positions match TRBD1. The V gene end was trimmed by 2 bases and the J gene end by 9 bases; junction bases not matched to a gene: 10. CDR1 and CDR2 from the germline V gene are SGHNT and YYREEE (reference sequence). This CDR3 has 15 amino acids. The CDR3 bases are TGTGCCAGCAGCTTCGCAGGGGGCGCTCCTGGTGAGCAGTTCTTC. Residues: CASSFAGGAPGEQFF.

In its sample, this clone was seen a few times. This chain joins TRBV6-2 or TRBV6-3 and TRBJ2-7; TRBD1 agrees at 7 bases. The CDR3 consists of 15 residues. The V gene end was trimmed by 3 bases and the J gene end by 7 bases; junction bases not matched to a gene: 12. Germline V lookup: CDR1 MNHEY, CDR2 SVGEGT. CDR3 in amino acids: CASSYGTDRPSEQYF. DNA of the CDR3: TGTGCCAGCAGTTATGGGACAGACCGACCCTCGGAGCAGTACTTC.

The chain couples TRBV4-3 to TRBJ2-1; 9 bases are a match to TRBD2. The V segment lost 0 bases and the J segment 8 bases; nucleotides outside the gene matches: 11. The CDR3 covers 17 residues. Per germline, CDR1 LGHNA and CDR2 YSLEER. The CDR3 is CASSQELRLAGFYEQFF. CDR3 coding DNA: TGCGCCAGCAGCCAAGAGTTACGGCTAGCGGGGTTCTATGAGCAGTTCTTC.

V and J are TRBV15 and TRBJ2-1; 7 bases are a match to TRBD2. CDR1 is LNHNV, CDR2 YYDKDF, per germline (reference sequence). The junction had 11 bases not matched to a gene; V was cut back by 8 bases and J by 1 base. The CDR3 has 16 amino acids. The CDR3 DNA sequence: TGTGCCACCGCCTTGTTGGCGGGAGCTTCCTACAATGAGCAGTTCTTC. Translation gives CATALLAGASYNEQFF.

The CDR3 loop reads CASSLAWGSLHF. CDR3 DNA sequence: TGTGCCAGCAGCTTGGCATGGGGCTCCCTCCACTTT. This chain uses TRBV5-8 with TRBJ1-6; D might be TRBD1 (5 bases). The CDR3 contains 12 residues. CDR1 is SGHTS, CDR2 YDEGEE, per germline. Trimming took 0 bases from V and 14 from J, leaving 9 bases between them.

This rearrangement joins TRBV5-1 to TRBJ2-5; D is ambiguous. Trimming took 0 bases from V and 5 from J, leaving 8 bases between them. CDR1 is SGHRS, CDR2 YFSETQ, per germline. The CDR3 runs 13 residues. In DNA form, the CDR3 reads TGCGCCAGCAGCTTGGTTCCCCAGGAGACCCAGTACTTC. It is translated as CASSLVPQETQYF.

The chain links TRBV6-2 or TRBV6-3 to TRBJ2-3; D is undetermined. Trimming stripped 3 bases from V and 0 bases from J, with 13 bases between. The CDR3 contains 16 residues. Per the germline V gene, CDR1 is MNHEY and CDR2 is SVGEGT. CDR3 nucleotide sequence: TGTGCCAGCAGTTATCGTTTGGCACCTAGCACAGATACGCAGTATTTT. The encoded protein is CASSYRLAPSTDTQYF.